This T cell receptor beta chain was captured in a study of post-analysis software for immune sequencing data. Study-level findings and limits: A handful of TRBV segments were significantly more frequent in patients than in controls. TRBV5-6, TRBV5-1 and TRBV20-1 were among these segments.

cDNA libraries of TCR beta carried unique molecular identifiers. TCRdb processed the PCR reads anew with MiXCR; each CDR3 protein has one entry. The sample shows fewer than 700,000 distinct CDR3 sequences, around 40% of them seen only once. Comment on this clonotype: As yet, its antigen is unknown.

The V and J ends lost 4 bases and 1 base respectively, with 11 bases between them. The CDR3 extends over 14 amino acids. Germline V gives CDR1 PRHDT, CDR2 FYEKMQ (reference sequence). The sequence was collected from a girl aged 10 to 17 with multiple sclerosis. This sequence joins TRBV13 and TRBJ2-7, with TRBD1 as a possible D gene (5 bases). Sequencing was performed on blood. CDR3 coding DNA: TGTGCCAGCAGCTCCTCGACAGTATCCTACGAGCAGTACTTC. Encoded protein: CASSSSTVSYEQYF.